This T cell receptor beta chain was sequenced in a study of blood T cell repertoires in COVID-19. This clone has just a few counts. In the original analysis: How many nucleated cells were present was estimated from reference gene primer amplification. Profiling relied on immunoSEQ multiplex PCR, and the TCRdb table lists in-frame clones only, not all of them. D and trimming were read from the DNA, whereas the V and J calls and clone size are those reported in that table. The sample holds about 270,000 clones; roughly 90% are singletons and the top ten take approximately 3%. Deletions cut 1 base from V and 5 bases from J, with 8 bases between. Germline V lookup: CDR1 SGHDN, CDR2 FVKESK. The CDR3 covers 13 residues. Living in 25 or so US areas, the participants were between roughly 18 and 90 years of age. Clinical history reported by participants formed the basis on which cohorts were assigned. Within 2 weeks of study entry, exposed participants had contacted a PCR-confirmed or clinician-diagnosed COVID-19 case.

This TCR was sampled from a man aged 40-49 years who had been exposed to COVID-19. The genes are TRBV14 and TRBJ1-1; D unresolved. The specimen was PBMCs or T cells enriched from blood (not recorded which). The CDR3 is CASSQAPGTEAFF. CDR3 in DNA: TGTGCCAGCAGCCAAGCACCGGGGACTGAAGCTTTCTTT.